The next 2 T cell receptor beta chains were all read from a single sample in a study of shared clonotypes between healthy human individuals. Libraries were prepared by immunoSEQ multiplex PCR; TCRdb keeps only in-frame clonotypes and omits some of them. This table holds about 480,000 clones, 60% to 80% found once. The sequencing sample was made of PBMCs. The origin of the receptors is a woman in her thirties or forties in good health. Some clones in this sample may be carry-over from other donors' samples.

This rearrangement joins TRBV13 to TRBJ2-7; TRBD1 aligns across 7 bases. With V trimmed by 5 bases and J by 1 base, 5 bases remained unmatched. CDR3 length: 14 residues. Germline V lookup: CDR1 PRHDT, CDR2 FYEKMQ (reference sequence). CDR3: CASSPPTGSYEQYF. CDR3 DNA sequence: TGTGCCAGCAGCCCCCCGACAGGGTCCTACGAGCAGTACTTC.

The chain links TRBV14 to TRBJ2-3; D unclear. V was clipped by 1 base and J by 1 base, with 9 bases between them. The CDR3 loop spans 15 amino acids. CDR1 SGHDN and CDR2 FVKESK come from the germline V gene. For the CDR3, the DNA is TGTGCCAGCAGCCAAGGGGCGTCCGGCACAGATACGCAGTATTTT. Its translation: CASSQGASGTDTQYF.